This TCR beta chain came from a study of T cell clones after liver transplantation. Germline CDR1 reads MNHEY; CDR2 reads SMNVEV (reference sequence). The trim removed 4 bases at V and 6 bases at J, leaving 5 bases unmatched. The CDR3 length is 14 residues. The repertoire was sequenced with immunoSEQ multiplex PCR; TCRdb's copy has only in-frame clones and lacks some. The sample holds some 57,000 clones; 60% to 80% are singletons and the top ten take 9.7%. The sample was CD4+ T cells from blood, taken at the 22-month timepoint. The receptor comes from a human patient who received a liver transplant. Part of the T cell pool may stem from the graft donor. V usage is TRBV27 and J usage is TRBJ1-5; 8 nucleotides agree with TRBD1. CDR3 DNA sequence: TGTGCCAGCAGTTCACAGGGGGGGCGTCAGCCCCAGCATTTT. This gives the protein CASSSQGGRQPQHF.